The 31 T cell receptor beta chains listed next were all sequenced from one sample in a study of Graves' ophthalmopathy and Graves' hyperthyroidism. RNA transcripts were the template, and TCR beta CDR3 regions were amplified from them. First-round RT-PCR with HTBI primers preceded a second-round multiplex PCR. MiXCR, applied by TCRdb to the multiplex PCR reads, yields one record per CDR3 protein. The sample lists about 640,000 distinct CDR3 sequences; about two fifths were seen once. What was sequenced was peripheral blood. Receptors originate from an adult man with Graves' ophthalmopathy.

The V gene is TRBV29-1, the J gene TRBJ1-1; no definite D call. Per germline, CDR1 SQVTM and CDR2 ANQGSEA. Trimming removed 6 bases from V and 1 base from J, with 9 bases in between. The CDR3 has 12 residues. The CDR3 sequence is CSVRRQNTEAFF. In DNA, the CDR3 is TGCAGCGTAAGACGGCAGAACACTGAAGCTTTCTTT.

The rearrangement joins TRBV14 to TRBJ1-3; D remains unclear. The germline gives CDR1 SGHDN, CDR2 FVKESK. The CDR3 extends over 13 amino acids. Trimming stripped 2 bases from V and 6 bases from J, with 8 bases between. The CDR3 reads CASSQPGENTIYF. As DNA, the CDR3 is TGTGCCAGCAGCCAACCGGGAGAAAACACCATATATTTT.

A few counts support this clonotype. J is TRBJ1-5 and V is TRBV7-9, with D maybe TRBD1 (5 bases). Trimming removed 11 bases from V and 1 base from J, with 12 bases in between. CDR1 is SEHNR and CDR2 is FQNEAQ in the germline V gene (reference sequence). CDR3 length: 13 amino acids. The CDR3 is CAWSWDSNQPQHF. DNA for the CDR3: TGTGCCTGGAGTTGGGACAGCAATCAGCCCCAGCATTTT.

The chain combines TRBV7-9 with TRBJ1-6; D is unresolved. Trimming removed 3 bases at V and 13 bases at J, with 10 bases between. Germline CDR1 reads SEHNR; CDR2 reads FQNEAQ (reference sequence). This CDR3 is 12 amino acids long. The CDR3 reads CASSFGRWPLHF. CDR3 DNA: TGTGCCAGCAGCTTCGGGAGATGGCCCCTCCACTTT. The full variable domain, with the rest looked up from reference TRBV7-9 and TRBJ1-6, is DTGVSQNPRHKITKRGQNVTFRCDPISEHNRLYWYRQTLGQGPEFLTYFQNEAQLEKSRLLSDRFSAERPKGSFSTLEIQRTEQGDSAMYLCASSFGRWPLHFGNGTRLTVT.

This clonotype was recorded only once. The V and J genes are TRBV7-2 and TRBJ2-5, with 10 bases fitting TRBD2. Losses at the gene ends were 6 bases for V and 5 bases for J; bases not matched to a gene: 9. Germline V gives CDR1 SGHTA, CDR2 FQGNSA. The CDR3 length is 15 residues. The CDR3, as DNA: TGTGCCAGCAGGAGCAGGGCTAGCGGGGGTGAGACCCAGTACTTC. Its translation is CASRSRASGGETQYF.

Many counts were recorded for this clonotype. The rearrangement links TRBV6-2 or TRBV6-3 to TRBJ1-6; TRBD1 aligns across 7 bases. This CDR3 contains 14 residues. J was trimmed by 7 bases and V by 8 bases; bases with no gene match: 8. Germline CDR1 and CDR2: MNHEY and SVGEGT. DNA for the CDR3: TGTGCCAGCGGGGAATGGGACAGCAATTCACCCCTCCACTTT. Amino acid sequence: CASGEWDSNSPLHF.

In its sample, this clonotype was seen a few times. This chain connects TRBV7-8 to TRBJ2-5, with D perhaps matching TRBD1 (6 bases). V was trimmed by 7 bases and J by 3 bases, leaving 24 bases between them. The germline CDR1 and CDR2 sequences are SGHVS and FQNEAQ. The CDR3 sequence is 17 residues long. CDR3 region: CASTTKDAWGPKETQYF. The CDR3 DNA reads TGTGCCAGCACCACGAAGGATGCCTGGGGGCCGAAAGAGACCCAGTACTTC.

As DNA, the CDR3 is TGTGCCAGCAGCTTAGGATGGACAGGGGGATATGGCTACACCTTC. It encodes CASSLGWTGGYGYTF. The chain recombines TRBV7-9 with TRBJ1-2; 10 bases match TRBD1. CDR3 length: 15 residues. Germline V lookup: CDR1 SEHNR, CDR2 FQNEAQ (reference sequence). The V gene end was trimmed by 1 base and the J gene end by 5 bases; junction bases not matched to a gene: 4.

This clonotype was recorded a few times. The V call is TRBV9, the J call TRBJ2-2; 8 nucleotides agree with TRBD2. The ends lost 1 base at V and 2 bases at J; junction bases unmatched: 4. Germline V gives CDR1 SGDLS, CDR2 YYNGEE. The length of the CDR3 is 16 residues. Here the CDR3 reads CASSVHGGANTGELFF. Here the CDR3 DNA reads TGTGCCAGCAGCGTACACGGGGGGGCCAACACCGGGGAGCTGTTTTTT.

CDR3 residues: CASSWGRSYNSPLHF. As DNA, the CDR3 is TGTGCCAGCAGCTGGGGACGCTCCTATAATTCACCCCTCCACTTT. The chain is built from TRBV7-9 and TRBJ1-6; D possibly corresponds to TRBD1 (5 bases). The V end lost 4 bases, the J end lost 0 bases, and 7 bases lay between the germline ends. Germline V lookup: CDR1 SEHNR, CDR2 FQNEAQ (reference sequence). CDR3 length: 15 residues.

This clonotype appeared many times. This chain links TRBV7-9 with TRBJ2-6, with D perhaps matching TRBD1 or TRBD2 (5 bases each). This CDR3 spans 18 amino acids. CDR1 is SEHNR and CDR2 is FQNEAQ in the germline V gene (reference sequence). Trimming left V 2 bases short and J 4 bases short, with 18 bases between. CDR3 sequence reads: CASSLRLWGSAGANVLTF. For the CDR3, the DNA is TGTGCCAGCAGCTTAAGGTTGTGGGGGTCTGCGGGGGCCAACGTCCTGACTTTC.

This clonotype has ten or more counts. This chain connects TRBV10-3 to TRBJ1-1, with unresolved D. With 4 bases removed from V and 11 bases from J, the gap between germline ends came to 11 bases. The germline CDR1 and CDR2 sequences are ENHRY and SYGVKD. The CDR3 consists of 11 residues. CDR3 in DNA: TGTGCCATCAGTGTAGGCGCAGACGCTTTCTTT. This translates into CAISVGADAFF.

This clonotype came up many times. The chain carries TRBV29-1 and TRBJ1-2; TRBD1 is a possible D gene (6 bases). The CDR3 extends over 14 amino acids. Germline lookup yields CDR1 SQVTM and CDR2 ANQGSEA. V lost 2 bases and J lost 4, with 14 bases in between. The CDR3 loop is CSVENQGPSYGYTF. The CDR3 DNA reads TGCAGCGTTGAAAATCAGGGGCCTTCCTATGGCTACACCTTC.

About this clonotype: It may be a read error: a sequence one base away is much more abundant. The V gene is TRBV10-3, the J gene TRBJ1-6, with 9 bases identical to TRBD1. The CDR3 consists of 16 residues. With V trimmed by 5 bases and J by 10 bases, 12 bases remained unmatched. Germline assignment: CDR1 ENHRY and CDR2 SYGVKD. The CDR3 DNA is TGTGCCATCAGTTACGTGGGGACAGGGCAGGAATCACCCCTCCACTTT. The encoded protein is CAISYVGTGQESPLHF.

Ten or more counts support this clonotype. A much larger clone lies a single base off, so this may be a read error. The rearrangement joins TRBV6-5 to TRBJ1-1, with D unresolved. Deletions cut 7 bases from V and 0 bases from J, with 6 bases between. This CDR3 is built from 12 residues. Per the germline V gene, CDR1 is MNHEY and CDR2 is SVGAGI. In DNA form, the CDR3 reads TGTGCCAGCATGGGGATGAACACTGAAGCTTTCTTT. This gives the protein CASMGMNTEAFF.

This clonotype was detected ten times or more. The V call is TRBV10-3, the J call TRBJ1-6, with 7 bases fitting TRBD1. From germline, CDR1 is ENHRY and CDR2 SYGVKD. This CDR3 comprises 13 residues. Germline trimming cut 10 bases from V and 10 bases from J; bases unmatched to any gene: 10. The CDR3 bases are TGTGCCAGCCAGGGGACAGTCGAATCACCCCTCCACTTT. It specifies CASQGTVESPLHF.

CDR3 region: CASSLGWAGSADTGELFF. Here the CDR3 DNA reads TGTGCCAGCAGCTTAGGTTGGGCAGGGAGCGCGGACACCGGGGAGCTGTTTTTT. The chain links TRBV7-2 to TRBJ2-2, with D perhaps assigned TRBD1 or TRBD2 (5 bases each). The CDR3 is 18 amino acids. With 1 base removed from V and 3 bases from J, the gap between germline ends came to 18 bases. Germline V lookup: CDR1 SGHTA, CDR2 FQGNSA.

Points on this clonotype: It is likely a read error, because the conserved phenylalanine at the end of the CDR3 is missing. No DNA is shown, since the ends of the CDR3 on it are uncertain; the CDR3 is the one TCRdb lists. The J gene is TRBJ1-5, the V gene TRBV2; the tabulated D call, TRBD1, remains unverified against the DNA. In germline, CDR1 is SNHLY, CDR2 FYNNEI. From its first to its last residue, the CDR3 has 8 amino acids. CDR3: CASSDARV.

The chain has TRBV5-4 and TRBJ1-1; D might be TRBD1 (5 bases). The ends were cut back, 4 bases at V and 1 base at J, with 26 bases in the middle. This CDR3 is 19 amino acids long. Germline assignment: CDR1 SGHNT and CDR2 YYREEE (reference sequence). The CDR3 DNA sequence: TGTGCCAGCAGCCGGACGGCGGGCAGGGCCCACCTAGGGAACACTGAAGCTTTCTTT. Translated, it gives CASSRTAGRAHLGNTEAFF.

The table lists this clonotype with many counts. The rearrangement joins TRBV20-1 to TRBJ1-6; 9 nucleotides align to TRBD1. V gave up 3 bases and J gave up 7 bases; unmatched junction bases: 4. Germline loops: CDR1 DFQATT, CDR2 SNEGSKA (reference sequence). The CDR3 is made up of 14 amino acids. For the CDR3, the DNA is TGCAGTGCTAGGGCGGGGACAGGGAATTCACCCCTCCACTTT. Its protein is CSARAGTGNSPLHF.

Remarks on this clonotype: The conserved closing phenylalanine or tryptophan is absent in this CDR3, likely reflecting a read error. The V gene is TRBV7-8, the J gene TRBJ2-7; perhaps TRBD1 as D (6 bases). Trimming left V 8 bases short and J 1 base short, with 15 bases between. Germline CDR1 SGHVS, CDR2 FQNEAQ. The CDR3 runs 14 residues. CDR3 DNA sequence: TGTGCCAGCCAATCAGGGGACGGTTCCTACGAGCAGTACCTC. Translated, it gives CASQSGDGSYEQYL.

The chain recombines TRBV10-3 with TRBJ2-5, with D perhaps given as TRBD1 or TRBD2 (5 bases each). This CDR3 is built from 16 residues. V was pared by 8 bases and J by 7 bases, with 26 bases between. In germline, CDR1 is ENHRY, CDR2 SYGVKD. CDR3 nucleotide sequence: TGTGCCATCCAGGAACTGACAGCCGGGGAGCTGTTGACCCAGTACTTC. The encoded protein is CAIQELTAGELLTQYF.

This sequence joins TRBV2 and TRBJ2-6; D uncertain. This CDR3 comprises 12 residues. Trimming shortened V by 10 bases and J by 6 bases, and 10 bases separated the two germline ends. Germline CDR1 is SNHLY and CDR2 is FYNNEI. The CDR3 DNA sequence: TGTGCCACAGCGTCTTCGGCCAACGTCCTGACTTTC. Protein product: CATASSANVLTF.

The sample holds many counts of this clonotype. CDR3 in DNA: TGCGCCAGCAGCCAAGATGGGACAGCCTTCTACGAGCAGTACTTC. Its protein is CASSQDGTAFYEQYF. J is TRBJ2-7 and V is TRBV4-1; 7 bases line up with TRBD1. The CDR3 has 15 amino acids. The V gene's germline CDR1 is MGHRA and CDR2 YSYEKL. The junction had 5 bases not matched to a gene; V was cut back by 0 bases and J by 3 bases.

This chain connects TRBV20-1 to TRBJ2-7, with 9 bases matching TRBD2. Germline loops: CDR1 DFQATT, CDR2 SNEGSKA (reference sequence). There are 14 residues in the CDR3. Unmatched junction bases numbered 12, after V lost 6 bases and J lost 6 bases. The CDR3 loop reads CSAGRRGGTREQYF. The CDR3 nucleotides read TGCAGTGCCGGTAGGCGGGGGGGCACCCGCGAGCAGTACTTC.

This clonotype was counted ten times or more. The chain couples TRBV19 to TRBJ2-7; no clear D gene. The ends were cut back, 4 bases at V and 2 bases at J, with 9 bases in the middle. Looked up from germline, CDR1 is LNHDA and CDR2 is SQIVND (reference sequence). This CDR3 is built from 13 residues. CDR3 sequence (DNA): TGTGCCAGTAGTACCTCCCCCACCTACGAGCAGTACTTC. Translated, it gives CASSTSPTYEQYF.

This clonotype was seen a few times. The chain joins TRBV4-2 to TRBJ2-3; no clear D gene. Germline V gene sequence: CDR1 LGHNA, CDR2 YNFKEQ. Trimming pared 1 base from V and 0 bases from J, leaving 5 bases between. The CDR3 is made up of 14 amino acids. The CDR3 sequence: CASSQGHSTDTQYF. The DNA of the CDR3 is TGTGCCAGCAGCCAAGGGCATAGCACAGATACGCAGTATTTT.

This clonotype was detected a few times. This CDR3 is CASSIRDRGSYEQYF. CDR3 sequence (DNA): TGTGCCAGCAGCATCCGGGACAGGGGATCCTACGAGCAGTACTTC. J is TRBJ2-7 and V is TRBV5-6; 10 bases agree with TRBD1. The V gene's germline CDR1 is SGHDT and CDR2 YYEEEE. The CDR3 length is 15 residues. V lost 4 bases and J lost 1; bases outside the gene matches: 5.

Points on this clonotype: A much larger clone is a single base away; this may be a read error. This rearrangement joins TRBV20-1 to TRBJ1-4; D is possibly TRBD1 (6 bases). The CDR3 extends over 14 amino acids. Germline assignment: CDR1 DFQATT and CDR2 SNEGSKA (reference sequence). CDR3 sequence reads: CSASRTATSEKLFF. CDR3 DNA: TGCAGTGCTAGCCGGACAGCAACTAGTGAAAAACTGTTTTTT.

This chain links TRBV10-3 with TRBJ2-3; tentative D call: TRBD2 (7 bases). V lost 3 bases and J lost 5, with 15 bases in between. The CDR3 has 15 residues. CDR1 and CDR2 from the germline V gene are ENHRY and SYGVKD. CDR3 residues: CAISDRGEGGDTQYF. In nucleotides, the CDR3 is TGTGCCATCAGTGACCGGGGGGAAGGGGGAGATACGCAGTATTTT.

This clonotype has ten or more counts. This chain connects TRBV24-1 to TRBJ1-5; 8 bases map to TRBD1. Germline V CDR1 and CDR2: KGHDR, SFDVKD. This CDR3 comprises 16 residues. V gave up 5 bases and J gave up 5 bases; unmatched junction bases: 10. In DNA form, the CDR3 reads TGTGCCACCAGTGGCGTACAGGGGGGCGAGGATCAGCCCCAGCATTTT. Amino acid sequence: CATSGVQGGEDQPQHF.